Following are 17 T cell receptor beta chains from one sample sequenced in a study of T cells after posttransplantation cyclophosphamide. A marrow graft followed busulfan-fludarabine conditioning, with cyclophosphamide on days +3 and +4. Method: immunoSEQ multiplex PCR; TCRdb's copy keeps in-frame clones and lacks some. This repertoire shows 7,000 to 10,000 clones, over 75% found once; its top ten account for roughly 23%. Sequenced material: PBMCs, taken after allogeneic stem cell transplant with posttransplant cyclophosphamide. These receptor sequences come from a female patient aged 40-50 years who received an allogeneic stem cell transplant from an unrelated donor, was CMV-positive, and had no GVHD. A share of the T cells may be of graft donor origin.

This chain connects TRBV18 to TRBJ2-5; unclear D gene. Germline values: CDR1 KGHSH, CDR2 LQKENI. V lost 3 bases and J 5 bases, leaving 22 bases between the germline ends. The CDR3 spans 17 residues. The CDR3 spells CASSPPGPGIFRETQYF. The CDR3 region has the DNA TGTGCCAGCTCACCTCCAGGCCCAGGAATCTTCAGGGAGACCCAGTACTTC.

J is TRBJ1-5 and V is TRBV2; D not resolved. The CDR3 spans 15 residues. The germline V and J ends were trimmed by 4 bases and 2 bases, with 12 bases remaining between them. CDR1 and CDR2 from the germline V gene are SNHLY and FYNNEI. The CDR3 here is CASSARRMGNQPQHF. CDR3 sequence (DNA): TGTGCCAGCAGTGCCAGGAGGATGGGCAATCAGCCCCAGCATTTT.

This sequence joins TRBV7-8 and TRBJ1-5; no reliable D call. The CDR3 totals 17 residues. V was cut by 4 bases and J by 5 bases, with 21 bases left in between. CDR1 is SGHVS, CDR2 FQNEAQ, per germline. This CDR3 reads CASSSSIGKGGYQPQHF. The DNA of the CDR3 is TGTGCCAGCAGCTCGTCTATCGGAAAGGGAGGCTATCAGCCCCAGCATTTT.

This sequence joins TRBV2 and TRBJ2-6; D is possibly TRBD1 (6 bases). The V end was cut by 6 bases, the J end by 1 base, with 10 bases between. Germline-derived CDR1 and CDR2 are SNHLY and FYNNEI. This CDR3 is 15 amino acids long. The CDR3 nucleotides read TGTGCCAGCAGCTCTAGGGGGTCTGGGGCCAACGTCCTGACTTTC. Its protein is CASSSRGSGANVLTF.

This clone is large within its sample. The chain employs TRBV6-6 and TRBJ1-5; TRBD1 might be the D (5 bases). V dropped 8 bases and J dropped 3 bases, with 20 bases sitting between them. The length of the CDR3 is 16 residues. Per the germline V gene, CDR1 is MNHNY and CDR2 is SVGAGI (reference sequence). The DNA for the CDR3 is TGTGCCAGCCATTGGAAGGCGGGGGAGCCCAATCAGCCCCAGCATTTT. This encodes CASHWKAGEPNQPQHF.

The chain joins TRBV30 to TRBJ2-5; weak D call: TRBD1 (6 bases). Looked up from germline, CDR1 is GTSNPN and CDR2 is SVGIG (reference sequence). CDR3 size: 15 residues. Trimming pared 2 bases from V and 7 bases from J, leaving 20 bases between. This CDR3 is CAWSLKDSPGGTQYF. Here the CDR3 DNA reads TGTGCCTGGAGTCTTAAGGACAGTCCTGGGGGGACCCAGTACTTC.

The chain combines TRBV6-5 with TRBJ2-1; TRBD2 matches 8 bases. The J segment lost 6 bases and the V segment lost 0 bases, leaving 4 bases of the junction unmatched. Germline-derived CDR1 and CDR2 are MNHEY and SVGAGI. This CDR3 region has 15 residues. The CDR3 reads CASSYSGTSANEQFF. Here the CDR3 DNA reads TGTGCCAGCAGTTACTCGGGGACTAGTGCCAATGAGCAGTTCTTC.

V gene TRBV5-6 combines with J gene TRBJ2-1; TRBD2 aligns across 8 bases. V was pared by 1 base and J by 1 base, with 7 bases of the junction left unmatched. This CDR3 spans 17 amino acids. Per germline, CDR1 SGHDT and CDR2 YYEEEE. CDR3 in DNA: TGTGCCAGCAGCTTGAAGCAGGGCGGGGGGTCCTACAATGAGCAGTTCTTC. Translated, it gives CASSLKQGGGSYNEQFF.

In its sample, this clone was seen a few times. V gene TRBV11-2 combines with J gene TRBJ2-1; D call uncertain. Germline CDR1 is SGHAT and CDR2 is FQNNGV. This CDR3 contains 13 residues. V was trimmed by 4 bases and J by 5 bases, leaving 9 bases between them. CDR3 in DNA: TGTGCCAGCAGCTACTCCAGGAACAATGAGCAGTTCTTC. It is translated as CASSYSRNNEQFF.

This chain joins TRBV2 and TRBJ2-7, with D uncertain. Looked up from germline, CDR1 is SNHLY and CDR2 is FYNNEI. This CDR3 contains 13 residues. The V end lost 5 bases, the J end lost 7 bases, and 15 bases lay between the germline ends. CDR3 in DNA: TGTGCCAGCAGTTCGTGGGCGCTGGGTGAGCAGTACTTC. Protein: CASSSWALGEQYF.

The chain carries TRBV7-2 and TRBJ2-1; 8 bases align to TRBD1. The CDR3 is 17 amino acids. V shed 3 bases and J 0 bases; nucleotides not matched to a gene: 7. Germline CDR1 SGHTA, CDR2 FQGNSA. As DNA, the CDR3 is TGTGCCAGCAGCTTCCCGGACAGGGACAGCTCCTACAATGAGCAGTTCTTC. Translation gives CASSFPDRDSSYNEQFF.

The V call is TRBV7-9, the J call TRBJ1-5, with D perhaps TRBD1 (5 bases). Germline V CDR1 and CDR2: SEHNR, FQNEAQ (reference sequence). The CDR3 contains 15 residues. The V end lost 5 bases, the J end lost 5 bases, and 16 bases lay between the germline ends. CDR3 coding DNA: TGTGCCAGCAGCCCGCTGGGGGGGGTAGATCAGCCCCAGCATTTT. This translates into CASSPLGGVDQPQHF.

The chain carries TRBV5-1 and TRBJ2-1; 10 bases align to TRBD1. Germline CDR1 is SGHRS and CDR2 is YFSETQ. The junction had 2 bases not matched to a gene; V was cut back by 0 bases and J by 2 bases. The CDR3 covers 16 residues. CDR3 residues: CASSLEGQGTYNEQFF. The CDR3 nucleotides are TGCGCCAGCAGCTTGGAGGGACAGGGGACCTACAATGAGCAGTTCTTC.

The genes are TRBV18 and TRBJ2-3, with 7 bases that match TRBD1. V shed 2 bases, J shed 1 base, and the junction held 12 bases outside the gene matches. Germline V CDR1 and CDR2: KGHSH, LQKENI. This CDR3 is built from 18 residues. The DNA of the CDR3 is TGTGCCAGCTCACCATCCACCCTGACAGGGTTCGGCACAGATACGCAGTATTTT. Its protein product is CASSPSTLTGFGTDTQYF.

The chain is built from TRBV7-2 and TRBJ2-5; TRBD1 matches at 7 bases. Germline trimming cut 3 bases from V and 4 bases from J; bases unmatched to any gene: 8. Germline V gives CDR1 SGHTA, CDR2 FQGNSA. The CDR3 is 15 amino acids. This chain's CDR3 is CASSFQQGWGETQYF. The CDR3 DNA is TGTGCCAGCAGCTTCCAACAGGGGTGGGGAGAGACCCAGTACTTC.

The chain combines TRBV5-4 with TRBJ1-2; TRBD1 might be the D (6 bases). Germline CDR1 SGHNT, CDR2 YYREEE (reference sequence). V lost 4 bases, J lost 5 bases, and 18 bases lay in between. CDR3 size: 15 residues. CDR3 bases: TGTGCCAGCAGCGACGGCCGACAGGCGCTATATGGCTACACCTTC. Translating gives CASSDGRQALYGYTF. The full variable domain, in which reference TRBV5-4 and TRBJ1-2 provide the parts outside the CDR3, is ETGVTQSPTHLIKTRGQQVTLRCSSQSGHNTVSWYQQALGQGPQFIFQYYREEENGRGNFPPRFSGLQFPNYSSELNVNALELDDSALYLCASSDGRQALYGYTFGSGTRLTVV.

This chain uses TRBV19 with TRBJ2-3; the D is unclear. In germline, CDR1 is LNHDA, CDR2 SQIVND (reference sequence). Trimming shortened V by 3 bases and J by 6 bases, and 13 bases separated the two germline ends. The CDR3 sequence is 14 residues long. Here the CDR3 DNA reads TGTGCCAGTAGTATCGGGTCTTGGTCGGATACGCAGTATTTT. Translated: CASSIGSWSDTQYF.